A selection of T cell receptor beta chains follows, all from one sample in a study of CDR3 diversity in severe acne. Via MiXCR, TCRdb re-called the PCR reads, giving one row per CDR3 protein. The sample shows tens of thousands of distinct CDR3 sequences, under 60% of them seen only once. The sequencing sample was made of blood. These receptors all stem from a male donor in good health, without acne. CDR3s include the opening cysteine and the closing phenylalanine or tryptophan.

V gene: TRBV4-2; J gene: TRBJ2-7; CDR3 protein: CASSQDQEYSGRDYEQYF
V gene: TRBV2; J gene: TRBJ1-1; CDR3 protein: CASSIPRQGNTEAFF
V gene: TRBV5-6; J gene: TRBJ2-5; CDR3 protein: CASTGTASRETQYF
V gene: TRBV3-1; J gene: TRBJ2-5; CDR3 protein: CASSHRRDRGSETQYF
V gene: TRBV29-1; J gene: TRBJ2-1; CDR3 protein: CSVVTSGGFSYNEQFF
V gene: TRBV7-9; J gene: TRBJ1-6; CDR3 protein: CASSPRSWNSPLHF
V gene: TRBV5-8; J gene: TRBJ2-7; CDR3 protein: CASSSTGPLAGGPWYEQYF
V gene: TRBV2; J gene: TRBJ2-5; CDR3 protein: CASRGGSGRAETQYF
V gene: TRBV9; J gene: TRBJ1-3; CDR3 protein: CASRAGTDSGNTIYF
V gene: TRBV7-9; J gene: TRBJ2-7; CDR3 protein: CASSRDRGPYEQYF
V gene: TRBV7-2; J gene: TRBJ1-5; CDR3 protein: CASSLGGADPGFF
V gene: TRBV20-1; J gene: TRBJ2-7; CDR3 protein: CSASGVAWGYEQYF
V gene: TRBV10-3; J gene: TRBJ2-7; CDR3 protein: CAIKGVGAEGYEQYF
V gene: TRBV6-6; J gene: TRBJ2-1; CDR3 protein: CASHDTGVGEQFF
V gene: TRBV29-1; J gene: TRBJ2-7; CDR3 protein: CSVEDRGGNEQYF
V gene: TRBV4-1; J gene: TRBJ2-7; CDR3 protein: CASSQRGLAVSYEQYF
V gene: TRBV28; J gene: TRBJ1-6; CDR3 protein: CASSLSDPFKGSYNSPLHF
V gene: TRBV15; J gene: TRBJ1-2; CDR3 protein: CATSRGANYGYTF
V gene: TRBV5-8; J gene: TRBJ1-6; CDR3 protein: CASSWDRVNSPLHF
V gene: TRBV27; J gene: TRBJ1-6; CDR3 protein: CASSLSMGPGGSYNSPLHF
V gene: TRBV19; J gene: TRBJ2-3; CDR3 protein: CASSLDRGLAADTQYF
V gene: TRBV15; J gene: TRBJ2-3; CDR3 protein: CATSGRGASTDTQYF
V gene: TRBV7-6; J gene: TRBJ2-2; CDR3 protein: CASSRGTEQYFGPGLANTGELFF
V gene: TRBV11-3; J gene: TRBJ2-6; CDR3 protein: CASSLGLAGGHRANVLTF
V gene: TRBV5-5; J gene: TRBJ2-1; CDR3 protein: CASSLTGGDEQFF
V gene: TRBV19; J gene: TRBJ1-5; CDR3 protein: CASSLRNQPQHF
V gene: TRBV7-9; J gene: TRBJ1-6; CDR3 protein: CASSLAFARANSPLHF
V gene: TRBV20-1; J gene: TRBJ2-7; CDR3 protein: CSARVPGRDEQYF
V gene: TRBV9; J gene: TRBJ2-2; CDR3 protein: CASSYGGGSFLGELFF
V gene: TRBV29-1; J gene: TRBJ1-1; CDR3 protein: CSVEVATLYEAFF
V gene: TRBV20-1; J gene: TRBJ1-2; CDR3 protein: CSARAGTLRLGDGYTF
V gene: TRBV7-9; J gene: TRBJ2-5; CDR3 protein: CASSYTWGTNEKLTQYF
V gene: TRBV6-5; J gene: TRBJ1-2; CDR3 protein: CASSNGLAGSGYGYTF
V gene: TRBV19; J gene: TRBJ2-6; CDR3 protein: CASSITRWDRSSGANVLTF
V gene: TRBV7-6; J gene: TRBJ2-7; CDR3 protein: CASSLVGQGARQYF
V gene: TRBV2; J gene: TRBJ1-5; CDR3 protein: CASNGRVSNQPQHF
V gene: TRBV25-1; J gene: TRBJ2-3; CDR3 protein: CASSSVAGATDTQYF
V gene: TRBV12-5; J gene: TRBJ2-7; CDR3 protein: CASGLPPTSGRAYEQYF
V gene: TRBV2; J gene: TRBJ2-7; CDR3 protein: CASRVTSGSAHEQYF